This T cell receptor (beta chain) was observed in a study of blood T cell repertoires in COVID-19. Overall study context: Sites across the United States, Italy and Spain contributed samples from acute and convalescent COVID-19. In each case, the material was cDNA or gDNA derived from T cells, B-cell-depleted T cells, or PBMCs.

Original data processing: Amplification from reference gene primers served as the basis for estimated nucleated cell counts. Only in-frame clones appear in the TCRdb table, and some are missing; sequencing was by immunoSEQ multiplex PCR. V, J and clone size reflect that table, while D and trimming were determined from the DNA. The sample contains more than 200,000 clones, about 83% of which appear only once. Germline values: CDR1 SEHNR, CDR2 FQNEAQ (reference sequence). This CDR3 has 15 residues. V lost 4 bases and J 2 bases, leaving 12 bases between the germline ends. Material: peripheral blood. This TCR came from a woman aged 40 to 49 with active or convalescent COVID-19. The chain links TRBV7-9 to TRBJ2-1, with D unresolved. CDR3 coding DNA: TGTGCCAGCAGCTACTGGGCTGGCGCCTACAATGAGCAGTTCTTC. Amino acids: CASSYWAGAYNEQFF.